The present entry profiles one TCR beta chain with its context. One end of the junction varies from germline; a read error may be responsible. The assay was immunoSEQ multiplex PCR, and TCRdb's table has in-frame clones only and misses some. The sample shows about 59,000 clones, around 79% of them seen only once. The CDR3 sequence is 13 residues long. CDR1 and CDR2 from the germline V gene are SQVTM and ANQGSEA. The data originate from a study of blood T cell repertoires in COVID-19. Study-level background: Material from acute and convalescent COVID-19 was sourced from the United States, Italy and Spain. T cells, B-cell-depleted T cells, or PBMCs supplied cDNA or gDNA.

The receptor's source is a human donor in a cohort sampled during active COVID-19. V is TRBV29-1 and J is TRBJ1-1, with TRBD1 as a possible D gene (6 bases). Sequences were obtained from peripheral blood. CDR3 amino acids: CSVEGRSTGFEGF. CDR3 bases: TGCAGCGTTGAGGGAAGGTCGACAGGCTTTGAGGGCTTT.